The T cell receptor beta chain under discussion was sequenced for a study of molecular identifiers for immune sequencing clone quantification. TCRdb reanalysed the PCR reads using MiXCR and keeps one entry per CDR3 protein. The table includes approximately 590,000 distinct CDR3 sequences, around 25% detected once. Sorting isolated naive CD8 T cells as CD8+CD4-CCR7+CD45RA+ events. Looked up from germline, CDR1 is MNHEY and CDR2 is SMNVEV (reference sequence). The length of the CDR3 is 13 residues. J gave up 10 bases and V 5 bases, and 9 bases lay outside the gene matches. The V and J genes are TRBV27 and TRBJ2-7; 9 positions match TRBD1. The receptor was isolated from a human donor in good health. Some libraries in this study had Jurkat cell RNA spiked in. Sample: naive CD8+ T cells from blood, with Jurkat cell RNA spiked in. Noted subset: FACS-sorted CD8+CD4-CCR7+CD45RA+ naive T cells. The chain's CDR3 is CASSPGQGTTQYF. As DNA, the CDR3 is TGTGCCAGCAGTCCGGGACAGGGCACCACACAGTACTTC.